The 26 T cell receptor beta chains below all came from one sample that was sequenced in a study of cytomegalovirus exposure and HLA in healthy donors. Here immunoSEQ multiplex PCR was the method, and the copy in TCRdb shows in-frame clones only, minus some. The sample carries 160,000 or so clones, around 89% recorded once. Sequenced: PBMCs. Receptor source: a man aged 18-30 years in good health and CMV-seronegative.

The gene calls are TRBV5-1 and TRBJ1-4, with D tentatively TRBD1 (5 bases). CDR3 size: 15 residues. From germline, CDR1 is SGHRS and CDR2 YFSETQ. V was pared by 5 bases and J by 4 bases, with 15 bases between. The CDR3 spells CASSVTGDVNEKLFF. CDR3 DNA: TGCGCCAGCAGTGTTACAGGCGACGTTAATGAAAAACTGTTTTTT.

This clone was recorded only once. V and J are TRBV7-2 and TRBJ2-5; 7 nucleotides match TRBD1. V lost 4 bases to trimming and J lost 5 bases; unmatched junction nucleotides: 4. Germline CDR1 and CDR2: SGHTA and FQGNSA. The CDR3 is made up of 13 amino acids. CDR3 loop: CASSYRGLETQYF. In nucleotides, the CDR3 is TGTGCCAGCAGCTACAGGGGTTTGGAGACCCAGTACTTC.

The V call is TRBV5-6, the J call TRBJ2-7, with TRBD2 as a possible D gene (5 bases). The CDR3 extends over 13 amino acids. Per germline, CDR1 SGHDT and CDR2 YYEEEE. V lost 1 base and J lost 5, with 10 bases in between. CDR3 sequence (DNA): TGTGCCAGCAGCTTGTTGAGGGAAAACGAGCAGTACGTC. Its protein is CASSLLRENEQYV.

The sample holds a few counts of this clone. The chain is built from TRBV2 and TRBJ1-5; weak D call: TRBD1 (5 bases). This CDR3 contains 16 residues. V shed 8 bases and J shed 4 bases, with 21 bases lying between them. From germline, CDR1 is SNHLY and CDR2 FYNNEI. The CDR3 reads CASLPEVGGENQPQHF. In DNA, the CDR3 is TGTGCCAGCCTACCGGAGGTGGGGGGGGAAAATCAGCCCCAGCATTTT.

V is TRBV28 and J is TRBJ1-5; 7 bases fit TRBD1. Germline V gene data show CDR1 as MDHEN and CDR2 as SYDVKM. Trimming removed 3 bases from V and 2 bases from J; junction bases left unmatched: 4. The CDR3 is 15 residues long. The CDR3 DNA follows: TGTGCCAGCAGTTTGTTAGGACAGGGCAATCAGCCCCAGCATTTT. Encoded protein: CASSLLGQGNQPQHF.

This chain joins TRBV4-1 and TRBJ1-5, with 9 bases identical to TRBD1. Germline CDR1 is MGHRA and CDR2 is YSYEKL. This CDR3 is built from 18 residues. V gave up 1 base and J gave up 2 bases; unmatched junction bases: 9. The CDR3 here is CASSQGIIRTGGNQPQHF. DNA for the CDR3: TGCGCCAGCAGCCAAGGTATTATCCGGACAGGGGGCAATCAGCCCCAGCATTTT.

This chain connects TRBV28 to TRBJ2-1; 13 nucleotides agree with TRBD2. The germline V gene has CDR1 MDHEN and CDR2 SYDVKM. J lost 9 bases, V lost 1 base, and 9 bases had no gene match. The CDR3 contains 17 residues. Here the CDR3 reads CASSLLPGLAGAGEQFF. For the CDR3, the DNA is TGTGCCAGCAGTTTATTACCCGGACTAGCGGGAGCGGGTGAGCAGTTCTTC.

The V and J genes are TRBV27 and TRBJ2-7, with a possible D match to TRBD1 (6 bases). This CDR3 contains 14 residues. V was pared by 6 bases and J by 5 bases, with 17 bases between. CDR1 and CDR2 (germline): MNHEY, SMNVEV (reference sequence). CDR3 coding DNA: TGTGCCAGCAGGCCGGACAGCTTCCTGGACGAGCAGTACTTC. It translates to CASRPDSFLDEQYF.

This CDR3 is CASSLNQGIGGYTF. The CDR3, as DNA: TGTGCCAGCAGTTTAAATCAGGGGATCGGGGGCTACACCTTC. The chain joins TRBV27 to TRBJ1-2, with a weak D call TRBD1 (6 bases). In germline, CDR1 is MNHEY, CDR2 SMNVEV (reference sequence). CDR3 length equals 14 residues. V was clipped by 2 bases and J by 8 bases, with 15 bases between them.

CDR3: CASSLLITGISYNEQFF. In DNA form, the CDR3 reads TGTGCCAGCAGCTTATTAATTACAGGGATTTCCTACAATGAGCAGTTCTTC. The chain is built from TRBV11-2 and TRBJ2-1, with D possibly being TRBD1 (6 bases). Germline V gene sequence: CDR1 SGHAT, CDR2 FQNNGV. V gave up 2 bases and J gave up 1 base, with 15 bases separating them. CDR3 length: 17 residues.

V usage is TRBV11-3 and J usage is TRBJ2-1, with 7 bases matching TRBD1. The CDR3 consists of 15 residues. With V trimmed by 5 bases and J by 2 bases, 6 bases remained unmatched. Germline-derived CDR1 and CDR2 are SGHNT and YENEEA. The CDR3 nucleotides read TGTGCCAGCAGCCCCCGACAGGGCCCCTACAATGAGCAGTTCTTC. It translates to CASSPRQGPYNEQFF.

CDR3 sequence: CASSLAGGNLGELFF. The DNA of the CDR3 is TGTGCCAGCAGCTTAGCCGGAGGGAATTTAGGGGAGCTGTTTTTT. The chain has TRBV7-2 and TRBJ2-2, with D tentatively TRBD2 (6 bases). Trimming stripped 0 bases from V and 8 bases from J, with 13 bases between. There are 15 residues in the CDR3. The germline V gene has CDR1 SGHTA and CDR2 FQGNSA.

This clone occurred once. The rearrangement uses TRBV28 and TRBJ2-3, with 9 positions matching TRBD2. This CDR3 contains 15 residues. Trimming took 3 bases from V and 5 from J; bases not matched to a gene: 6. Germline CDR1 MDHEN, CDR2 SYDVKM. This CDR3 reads CASSLASGVGDTQYF. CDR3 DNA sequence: TGTGCCAGCAGTTTGGCTAGCGGGGTCGGAGATACGCAGTATTTT.

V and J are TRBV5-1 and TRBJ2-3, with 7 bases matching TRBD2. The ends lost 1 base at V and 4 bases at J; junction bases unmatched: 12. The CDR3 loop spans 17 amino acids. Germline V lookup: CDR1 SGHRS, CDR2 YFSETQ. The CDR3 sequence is CASSLLFGGSLPDTQYF. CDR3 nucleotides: TGCGCCAGCAGCTTGTTGTTCGGCGGGAGTTTGCCAGATACGCAGTATTTT. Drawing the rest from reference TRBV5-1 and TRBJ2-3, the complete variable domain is KAGVTQTPRYLIKTRGQQVTLSCSPISGHRSVSWYQQTPGQGLQFLFEYFSETQRNKGNFPGRFSGRQFSNSRSEMNVSTLELGDSALYLCASSLLFGGSLPDTQYFGPGTRLTVL.

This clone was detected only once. The CDR3 DNA is TGTGCCAGCAGTAAAGGGCGGGGGGCTTTCTTT. Protein sequence: CASSKGRGAFF. J is TRBJ1-1 and V is TRBV6-5; possible D gene TRBD1, 5 bases. CDR3 length: 11 amino acids. Trimming removed 5 bases from V and 11 bases from J, with 12 bases in between. Germline CDR1 and CDR2: MNHEY and SVGAGI.

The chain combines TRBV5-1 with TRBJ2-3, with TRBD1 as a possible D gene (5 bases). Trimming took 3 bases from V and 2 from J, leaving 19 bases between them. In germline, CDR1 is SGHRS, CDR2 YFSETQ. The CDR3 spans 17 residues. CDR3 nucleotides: TGCGCCAGCAGCTCGCCGACAGTACCTTTCTACACAGATACGCAGTATTTT. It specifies CASSSPTVPFYTDTQYF.

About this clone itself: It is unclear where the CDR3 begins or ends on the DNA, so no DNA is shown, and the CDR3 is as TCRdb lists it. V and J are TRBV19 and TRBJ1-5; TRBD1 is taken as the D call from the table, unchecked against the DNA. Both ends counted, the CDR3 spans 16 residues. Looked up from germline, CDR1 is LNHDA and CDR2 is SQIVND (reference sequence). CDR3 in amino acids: CASSILAGTGAQPQHF.

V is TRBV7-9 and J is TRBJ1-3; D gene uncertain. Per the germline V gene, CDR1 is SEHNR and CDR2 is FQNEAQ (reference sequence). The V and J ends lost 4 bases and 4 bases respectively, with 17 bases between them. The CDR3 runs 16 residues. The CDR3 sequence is CASSSDTRFWGNTIYF. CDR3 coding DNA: TGTGCCAGCAGCTCCGACACTCGATTCTGGGGAAACACCATATATTTT. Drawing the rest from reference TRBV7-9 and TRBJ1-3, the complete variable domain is DTGVSQNPRHKITKRGQNVTFRCDPISEHNRLYWYRQTLGQGPEFLTYFQNEAQLEKSRLLSDRFSAERPKGSFSTLEIQRTEQGDSAMYLCASSSDTRFWGNTIYFGEGSWLTVV.

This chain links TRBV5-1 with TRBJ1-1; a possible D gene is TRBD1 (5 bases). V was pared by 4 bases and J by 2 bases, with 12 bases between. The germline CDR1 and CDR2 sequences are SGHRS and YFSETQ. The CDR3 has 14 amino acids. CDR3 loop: CASSRGTANTEAFF. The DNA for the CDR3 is TGCGCCAGCAGCCGCGGGACGGCCAACACTGAAGCTTTCTTT.

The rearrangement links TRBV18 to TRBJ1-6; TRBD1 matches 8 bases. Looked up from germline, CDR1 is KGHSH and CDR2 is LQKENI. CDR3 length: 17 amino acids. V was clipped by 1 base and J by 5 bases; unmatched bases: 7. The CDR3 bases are TGTGCCAGCTCACCACGCTCAGGGGGCGTGGATAATTCACCCCTCCACTTT. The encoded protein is CASSPRSGGVDNSPLHF.

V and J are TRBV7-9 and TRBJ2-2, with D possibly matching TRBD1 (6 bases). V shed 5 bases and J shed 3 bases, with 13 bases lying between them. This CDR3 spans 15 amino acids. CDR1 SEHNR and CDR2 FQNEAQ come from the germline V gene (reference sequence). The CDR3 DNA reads TGTGCCAGCAGCCCAAGGGGACAATACACCGGGGAGCTGTTTTTT. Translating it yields CASSPRGQYTGELFF.

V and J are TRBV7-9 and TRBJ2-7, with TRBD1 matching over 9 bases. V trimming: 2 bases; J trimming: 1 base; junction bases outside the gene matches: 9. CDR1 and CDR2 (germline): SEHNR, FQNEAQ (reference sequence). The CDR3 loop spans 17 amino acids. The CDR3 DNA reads TGTGCCAGCAGCTTATCGACAGGGGGTGCGAAGTCCTACGAGCAGTACGTC. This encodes CASSLSTGGAKSYEQYV.

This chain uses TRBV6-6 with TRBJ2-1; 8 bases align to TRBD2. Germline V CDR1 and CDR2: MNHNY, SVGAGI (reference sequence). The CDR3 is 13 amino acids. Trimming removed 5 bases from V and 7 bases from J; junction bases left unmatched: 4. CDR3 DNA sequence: TGTGCCAGCAGTGAGACTAGCGTGAATGAGCAGTTCTTC. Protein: CASSETSVNEQFF.

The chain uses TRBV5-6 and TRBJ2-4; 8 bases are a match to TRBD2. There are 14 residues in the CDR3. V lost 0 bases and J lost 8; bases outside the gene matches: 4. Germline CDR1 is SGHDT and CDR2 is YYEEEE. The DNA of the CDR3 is TGTGCCAGCAGCTTGGGGACTAGCTGGGACATTCAGTACTTC. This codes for CASSLGTSWDIQYF.

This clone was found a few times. The CDR3 DNA sequence: TGCGCCAGCAGCCAAGTAACCGGGGAGCTGTTTTTT. It yields the protein CASSQVTGELFF. J is TRBJ2-2 and V is TRBV4-3; D gene ambiguous. V lost 1 base to trimming and J lost 5 bases, with 2 bases between them. The CDR3 runs 12 residues. Germline V gives CDR1 LGHNA, CDR2 YSLEER.

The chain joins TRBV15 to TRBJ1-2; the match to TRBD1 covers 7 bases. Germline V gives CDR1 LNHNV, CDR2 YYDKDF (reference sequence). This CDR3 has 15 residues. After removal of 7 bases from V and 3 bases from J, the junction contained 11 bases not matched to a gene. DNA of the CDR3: TGTGCCACCACCCATCGAGGGGGCATGGACTATGGCTACACCTTC. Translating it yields CATTHRGGMDYGYTF.